The 28 T cell receptor beta chains in this list originate from one sample, sequenced in a study of beta chain features in type 1 diabetes. General study points: For Type 1 diabetes patients, all four CD4+ subsets carried TCRB CDR3s that were moderately but significantly shorter.

No antigen has been assigned to these receptors. All of the isolated RNA was reverse transcribed, so expressed TCRB transcripts were sequenced. Here immunoSEQ multiplex PCR was the method, and the copy in TCRdb shows in-frame clones only, minus some. This sample has about 710,000 clones, with over 12% found just once. The specimen sequenced was naive CD4+ T cells from blood. The receptors here all came from a man aged 18-30 years with type 1 diabetes.

This clone was seen a few times. The V gene is TRBV2, the J gene TRBJ2-6, with 9 positions matching TRBD1. V dropped 4 bases and J dropped 4; count of bases not matched to a gene: 17. Germline values: CDR1 SNHLY, CDR2 FYNNEI. The CDR3 is 20 residues long. CDR3 nucleotide sequence: TGTGCCAGCAGTGGACCTCAGGGGACAGGGTTTCTGTCCGGGGCCAACGTCCTGACTTTC. It encodes CASSGPQGTGFLSGANVLTF.

The sample holds a few counts of this clone. The V gene is TRBV7-2, the J gene TRBJ2-1; 13 bases are shared with TRBD2. Trimming removed 5 bases from V and 6 bases from J; junction bases left unmatched: 4. The CDR3 contains 15 residues. The V gene's germline CDR1 is SGHTA and CDR2 FQGNSA. The CDR3 is CASSTGLAGPNEQFF. DNA of the CDR3: TGTGCCAGCAGCACGGGACTAGCGGGGCCCAATGAGCAGTTCTTC.

This clone has more than one count but fewer than ten. The chain links TRBV7-9 to TRBJ1-4; possible D gene TRBD1, 5 bases. The CDR3 has 13 amino acids. CDR1 is SEHNR and CDR2 is FQNEAQ in the germline V gene (reference sequence). V dropped 6 bases and J dropped 8 bases, with 13 bases sitting between them. CDR3 residues: CASSQAPGEKLFF. In DNA, the CDR3 is TGTGCCAGCAGTCAAGCTCCAGGGGAAAAACTGTTTTTT.

J is TRBJ2-5 and V is TRBV9, with TRBD1 as a possible D gene (6 bases). The CDR3 has 14 amino acids. Trimming removed 4 bases at V and 5 bases at J, with 15 bases between. CDR1 SGDLS and CDR2 YYNGEE come from the germline V gene. As DNA, the CDR3 is TGTGCCAGCAGCCCTACTGTGGGGGCGGAGACCCAGTACTTC. Translation gives CASSPTVGAETQYF.

About this clone: The junction departs from the called germline gene at one end, perhaps through a read error. The rearrangement joins TRBV7-2 to TRBJ2-3; D not certain. Germline V lookup: CDR1 SGHTA, CDR2 FQGNSA. The CDR3 has 14 amino acids. Here the CDR3 reads CASSPGKNGRGPNF. CDR3 sequence (DNA): TGTGCCAGCAGCCCTGGCAAAAATGGACGAGGTCCCAATTTT. Full variable domain (missing parts from reference TRBV7-2 and TRBJ2-3): GAGVSQSPSNKVTEKGKDVELRCDPISGHTALYWYRQSLGQGLEFLIYFQGNSAPDKSGLPSDRFSAERTGGSVSTLTIQRTQQEDSAVYLCASSPGKNGRGPNFGPGTRLTVL.

This chain connects TRBV29-1 to TRBJ1-6; tentative D call: TRBD1 (6 bases). Between the trimmed V and J ends, which lost 6 bases and 5 bases, there was a span of 11 bases. The germline V gene encodes CDR1 SQVTM and CDR2 ANQGSEA. The CDR3 spans 13 residues. The CDR3 sequence is CSVARTDNSPLHF. For the CDR3, the DNA is TGCAGCGTGGCCCGGACAGATAATTCACCCCTCCACTTT.

The chain couples TRBV28 to TRBJ1-2; TRBD1 might be the D (5 bases). The CDR3 runs to 16 residues. V was pared by 2 bases and J by 2 bases, with 15 bases between. CDR1 is MDHEN, CDR2 SYDVKM, per germline. As DNA, the CDR3 is TGTGCCAGCAGTTTAAGGGTGCCAGGGACCAACTATGGCTACACCTTC. Translation gives CASSLRVPGTNYGYTF.

V is TRBV5-1 and J is TRBJ2-7, with TRBD1 as a possible D gene (5 bases). This CDR3 has 16 amino acids. The V gene lost 0 bases and the J gene lost 1 base, with 14 bases spanning the gap. Germline CDR1 reads SGHRS; CDR2 reads YFSETQ. The CDR3 DNA reads as TGCGCCAGCAGCTTGGCCTGGGCAGGGTCTTCCTACGAGCAGTACTTC. It codes for CASSLAWAGSSYEQYF.

This rearrangement joins TRBV9 to TRBJ2-7; 8 nucleotides line up with TRBD1. Trimming took 3 bases from V and 7 from J; bases not matched to a gene: 9. Germline assignment: CDR1 SGDLS and CDR2 YYNGEE. This CDR3 is built from 14 residues. In DNA form, the CDR3 reads TGTGCCAGCAGCGCCGGGGACAGGTCAAGGGAGCAGTACTTC. Translated, it gives CASSAGDRSREQYF.

This clone was observed once. The chain employs TRBV7-9 and TRBJ2-2; D may be TRBD1 (5 bases). V gave up 5 bases and J gave up 4 bases, with 20 bases separating them. The V gene's germline CDR1 is SEHNR and CDR2 FQNEAQ (reference sequence). The CDR3 length is 17 residues. The CDR3 region is CASSPGWQGYGTGELFF. In nucleotides, the CDR3 is TGTGCCAGCAGCCCCGGGTGGCAGGGATATGGCACCGGGGAGCTGTTTTTT.

The CDR3 here is CASSLVFRAGTQYF. Here the CDR3 DNA reads TGTGCCAGCAGTTTAGTATTCCGCGCGGGGACCCAGTACTTC. The chain has TRBV27 and TRBJ2-5, with D possibly being TRBD2 (5 bases). The V end was cut by 2 bases, the J end by 7 bases, with 14 bases between. The CDR3 length is 14 residues. CDR1 MNHEY and CDR2 SMNVEV come from the germline V gene (reference sequence).

There are a few counts of this clone. This chain joins TRBV6-4 and TRBJ1-1; TRBD1 aligns across 7 bases. Germline V gene lookup returns CDR1 MRHNA and CDR2 SNTAGT. CDR3 length: 14 residues. V lost 4 bases and J lost 4; bases outside the gene matches: 6. CDR3 amino acids: CASSAQGVGTEAFF. CDR3 sequence (DNA): TGTGCCAGCAGTGCTCAGGGGGTGGGCACTGAAGCTTTCTTT.

The chain links TRBV2 to TRBJ1-1; no definite D call. Germline CDR1 SNHLY, CDR2 FYNNEI. The CDR3 covers 15 residues. V lost 4 bases, J lost 4 bases, and 16 bases lay in between. The CDR3 protein is CASSAAGEGTTEAFF. The CDR3 DNA reads as TGTGCCAGCAGTGCCGCTGGGGAGGGCACCACTGAAGCTTTCTTT.

This clone has only a few counts. The genes are TRBV23-1 and TRBJ2-7, with D unclear. TRBV23-1 counts as an open reading frame of uncertain function. V gave up 6 bases and J gave up 7 bases, with 19 bases separating them. The CDR3 length is 14 residues. DNA of the CDR3: TGCGCCAGCAGCCCACGTATATGTGGACGGGAGCAGTACTTC. Residues: CASSPRICGREQYF.

J is TRBJ1-1 and V is TRBV29-1, with D hard to call. V lost 7 bases and J 1 base, leaving 10 bases between the germline ends. CDR1 is SQVTM and CDR2 is ANQGSEA in the germline V gene. The CDR3 has 12 amino acids. In DNA, the CDR3 is TGCAGCGCTAGCAAGGAGAACACTGAAGCTTTCTTT. Translation gives CSASKENTEAFF.

The chain employs TRBV28 and TRBJ1-2; the match to TRBD1 covers 8 bases. The trim removed 5 bases at V and 4 bases at J, leaving 9 bases unmatched. Germline V gene sequence: CDR1 MDHEN, CDR2 SYDVKM. The CDR3 length is 15 residues. DNA of the CDR3: TGTGCCAGCAGTCGCTCGACAGGGGTATCCTATGGCTACACCTTC. It encodes CASSRSTGVSYGYTF.

In nucleotides, the CDR3 is TGTGCCAGCAGTAGGTGGGGAACAGATACGCAGTATTTT. It is translated as CASSRWGTDTQYF. The chain links TRBV27 to TRBJ2-3; D is ambiguous. The CDR3 covers 13 residues. Per the germline V gene, CDR1 is MNHEY and CDR2 is SMNVEV (reference sequence). Trimming took off 5 bases at V and 3 bases at J, with 9 bases between the two ends.

The chain links TRBV4-1 to TRBJ1-5, with 8 bases identical to TRBD1. The CDR3 contains 18 residues. Losses at the gene ends were 1 base for V and 6 bases for J; bases not matched to a gene: 14. Germline V CDR1 and CDR2: MGHRA, YSYEKL. CDR3 nucleotide sequence: TGCGCCAGCAGCCAAGTAGGCAGGGGGCCGCTTAGTGGTCAGCCCCAGCATTTT. Translation: CASSQVGRGPLSGQPQHF.

This sequence joins TRBV30 and TRBJ1-2; 7 bases line up with TRBD1. After removal of 4 bases from V and 7 bases from J, the junction contained 12 bases not matched to a gene. The germline gives CDR1 GTSNPN, CDR2 SVGIG (reference sequence). The CDR3 has 14 residues. In DNA, the CDR3 is TGTGCCTGGACCCTAGACAGGGAACGGGGTGGCTACACCTTC. Amino acid sequence: CAWTLDRERGGYTF.

V usage is TRBV7-2 and J usage is TRBJ2-1; 10 bases line up with TRBD2. The J segment lost 6 bases and the V segment lost 5 bases, leaving 10 bases of the junction unmatched. Germline lookup yields CDR1 SGHTA and CDR2 FQGNSA. This CDR3 spans 16 amino acids. CDR3 protein: CASSLGTSEYFNEQFF. The CDR3 DNA is TGTGCCAGCAGCCTCGGGACTAGCGAATATTTCAATGAGCAGTTCTTC.

This clone was picked up a small number of times. This chain joins TRBV11-2 and TRBJ2-6; D not certain. This CDR3 has 13 residues. Trimming took off 8 bases at V and 2 bases at J, with 7 bases between the two ends. CDR1 is SGHAT and CDR2 is FQNNGV in the germline V gene. The CDR3 reads CASRRAGANVLTF. The CDR3 nucleotides are TGTGCCAGCCGCCGGGCTGGGGCCAACGTCCTGACTTTC.

The rearrangement links TRBV30 to TRBJ2-7, with D uncertain. The CDR3 has 12 amino acids. Trimming shortened V by 2 bases and J by 4 bases, and 9 bases separated the two germline ends. Looked up from germline, CDR1 is GTSNPN and CDR2 is SVGIG (reference sequence). CDR3 region: CAWSPRYYEQYF. The CDR3 coding sequence is TGTGCCTGGAGTCCACGGTATTACGAGCAGTACTTC.

V gene TRBV29-1 combines with J gene TRBJ2-3; D unclear. V lost 6 bases to trimming and J lost 5 bases, with 9 bases between them. Germline lookup yields CDR1 SQVTM and CDR2 ANQGSEA. The CDR3 has 11 amino acids. The CDR3 DNA follows: TGCAGCGTCCTTTCAGGAGATACGCAGTATTTT. Encoded protein: CSVLSGDTQYF.

V and J are TRBV7-9 and TRBJ2-7; 9 bases are a match to TRBD1. The ends lost 5 bases at V and 7 bases at J; junction bases unmatched: 9. The V gene's germline CDR1 is SEHNR and CDR2 FQNEAQ (reference sequence). The CDR3 sequence is 14 residues long. The CDR3, as DNA: TGTGCCAGCAGCGCAGGCGACAGGGGGTTGGAGCAGTACTTC. This translates into CASSAGDRGLEQYF.

This clone has just a few counts. J is TRBJ1-2 and V is TRBV5-6; 8 nucleotides align to TRBD1. Per the germline V gene, CDR1 is SGHDT and CDR2 is YYEEEE. V lost 3 bases to trimming and J lost 7 bases; unmatched junction nucleotides: 8. The CDR3 runs to 14 residues. The CDR3 loop is CASSSIPGQAGYTF. The CDR3, as DNA: TGTGCCAGCAGCTCCATACCGGGACAGGCTGGCTACACCTTC.

This clone turned up a few times. The chain combines TRBV28 with TRBJ2-2; D is tentatively TRBD1 or TRBD2 (6 bases each). V was pared by 5 bases and J by 4 bases, with 20 bases between. The CDR3 is made up of 17 amino acids. In germline, CDR1 is MDHEN, CDR2 SYDVKM. The CDR3 DNA sequence: TGTGCCAGCAGTGCCCGCCTGGGGGGCACGGCCACCGGGGAGCTGTTTTTT. This encodes CASSARLGGTATGELFF. Combining the CDR3 with reference TRBV28 and TRBJ2-2 gives the whole variable domain DVKVTQSSRYLVKRTGEKVFLECVQDMDHENMFWYRQDPGLGLRLIYFSYDVKMKEKGDIPEGYSVSREKKERFSLILESASTNQTSMYLCASSARLGGTATGELFFGEGSRLTVL.

J is TRBJ2-1 and V is TRBV7-3; TRBD2 aligns across 11 bases. CDR3 length equals 16 residues. Losses at the gene ends were 2 bases for V and 7 bases for J; bases not matched to a gene: 7. Germline CDR1 reads SGHTA; CDR2 reads FQGTGA. The CDR3 here is CASSLALAGGANEQFF. In nucleotides, the CDR3 is TGTGCCAGCAGCTTAGCCCTAGCGGGGGGCGCAAATGAGCAGTTCTTC.

There are a few counts of this clone. The V call is TRBV2, the J call TRBJ2-2; D is perhaps TRBD1 or TRBD2 (5 bases each). Looked up from germline, CDR1 is SNHLY and CDR2 is FYNNEI. This CDR3 is built from 15 residues. Trimming took off 7 bases at V and 5 bases at J, with 17 bases between the two ends. CDR3 DNA sequence: TGTGCCAGCAAAATTCGGGGCGCCGGGACCGGGGAGCTGTTTTTT. It yields the protein CASKIRGAGTGELFF.